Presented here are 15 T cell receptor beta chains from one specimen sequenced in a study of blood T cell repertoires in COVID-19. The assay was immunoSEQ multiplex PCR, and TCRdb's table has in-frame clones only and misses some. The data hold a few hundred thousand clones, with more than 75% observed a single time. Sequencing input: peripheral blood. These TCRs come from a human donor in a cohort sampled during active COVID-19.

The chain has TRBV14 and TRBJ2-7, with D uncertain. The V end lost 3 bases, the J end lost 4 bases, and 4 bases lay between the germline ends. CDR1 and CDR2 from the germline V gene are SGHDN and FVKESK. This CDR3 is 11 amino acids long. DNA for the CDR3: TGTGCCAGCAGCCACCATTACGAGCAGTACTTC. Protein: CASSHHYEQYF. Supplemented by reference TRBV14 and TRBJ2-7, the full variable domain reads EAGVTQFPSHSVIEKGQTVTLRCDPISGHDNLYWYRRVMGKEIKFLLHFVKESKQDESGMPNNRFLAERTGGTYSTLKVQPAELEDSGVYFCASSHHYEQYFGPGTRLTVT.

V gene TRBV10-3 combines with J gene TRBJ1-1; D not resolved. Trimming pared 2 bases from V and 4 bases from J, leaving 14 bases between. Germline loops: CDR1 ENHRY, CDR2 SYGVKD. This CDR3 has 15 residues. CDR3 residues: CAISEPESGVTEAFF. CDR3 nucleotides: TGTGCCATCAGTGAGCCGGAAAGCGGGGTCACTGAAGCTTTCTTT.

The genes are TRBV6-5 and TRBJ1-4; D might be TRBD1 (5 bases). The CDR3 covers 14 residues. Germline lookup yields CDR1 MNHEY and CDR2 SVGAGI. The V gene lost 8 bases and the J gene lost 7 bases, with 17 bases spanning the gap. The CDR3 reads CASGQLRRGEKLFF. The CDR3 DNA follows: TGTGCCAGCGGCCAGTTGAGGAGGGGTGAAAAACTGTTTTTT.

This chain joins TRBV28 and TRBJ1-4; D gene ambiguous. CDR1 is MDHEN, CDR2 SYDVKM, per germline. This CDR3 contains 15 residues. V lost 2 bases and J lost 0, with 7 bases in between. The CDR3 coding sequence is TGTGCCAGCAGTTTACAGGTTGCAACTAATGAAAAACTGTTTTTT. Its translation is CASSLQVATNEKLFF.

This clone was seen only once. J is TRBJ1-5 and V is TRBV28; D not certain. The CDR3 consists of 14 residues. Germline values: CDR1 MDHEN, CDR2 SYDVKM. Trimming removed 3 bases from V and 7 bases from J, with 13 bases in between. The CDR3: CASSLRTRVQPQHF. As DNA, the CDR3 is TGTGCCAGCAGTTTGAGGACGCGGGTCCAGCCCCAGCATTTT.

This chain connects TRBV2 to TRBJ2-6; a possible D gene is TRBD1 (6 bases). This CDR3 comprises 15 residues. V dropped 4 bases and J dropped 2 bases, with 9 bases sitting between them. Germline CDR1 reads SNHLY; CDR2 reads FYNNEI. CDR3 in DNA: TGTGCCAGCAGTGGACAGGTAACTGGGGCCAACGTCCTGACTTTC. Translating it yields CASSGQVTGANVLTF.

CDR3 loop: CASSSLREGIHEQYF. CDR3 coding DNA: TGTGCCAGCAGCTCCTTGAGGGAGGGGATCCACGAGCAGTACTTC. The J gene is TRBJ2-7, the V gene TRBV5-4; 7 positions match TRBD2. The J segment lost 5 bases and the V segment lost 3 bases, leaving 11 bases of the junction unmatched. From germline, CDR1 is SGHNT and CDR2 YYREEE (reference sequence). The CDR3 length is 15 residues.

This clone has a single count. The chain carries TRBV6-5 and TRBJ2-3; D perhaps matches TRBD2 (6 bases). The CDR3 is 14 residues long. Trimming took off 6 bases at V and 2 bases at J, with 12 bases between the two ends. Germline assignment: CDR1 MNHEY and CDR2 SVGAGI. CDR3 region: CASSLGEVTDTQYF. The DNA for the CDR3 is TGTGCCAGCAGCCTCGGGGAGGTCACAGATACGCAGTATTTT.

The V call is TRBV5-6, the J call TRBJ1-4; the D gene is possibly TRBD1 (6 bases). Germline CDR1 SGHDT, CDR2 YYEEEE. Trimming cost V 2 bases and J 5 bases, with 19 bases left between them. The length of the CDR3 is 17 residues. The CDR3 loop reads CASSLRSDRTLNEKLFF. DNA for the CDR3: TGTGCCAGCAGCTTACGCTCAGACAGGACTTTAAATGAAAAACTGTTTTTT.

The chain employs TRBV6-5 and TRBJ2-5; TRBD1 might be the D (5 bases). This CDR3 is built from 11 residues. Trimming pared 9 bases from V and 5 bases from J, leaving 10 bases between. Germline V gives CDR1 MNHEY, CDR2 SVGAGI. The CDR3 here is CASQGRETQYF. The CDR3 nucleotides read TGTGCCAGTCAGGGCAGGGAGACCCAGTACTTC.

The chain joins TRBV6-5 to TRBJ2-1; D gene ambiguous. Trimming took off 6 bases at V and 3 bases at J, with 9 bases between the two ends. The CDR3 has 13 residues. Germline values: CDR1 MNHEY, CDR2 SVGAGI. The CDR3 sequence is CASSDDFYNEQFF. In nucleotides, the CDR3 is TGTGCCAGCAGCGACGACTTCTACAATGAGCAGTTCTTC.

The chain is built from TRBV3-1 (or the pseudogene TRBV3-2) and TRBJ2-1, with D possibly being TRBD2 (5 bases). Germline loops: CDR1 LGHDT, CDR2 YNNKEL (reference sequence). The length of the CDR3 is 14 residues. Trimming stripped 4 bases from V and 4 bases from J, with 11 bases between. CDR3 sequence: CASSRQRTYNEQFF. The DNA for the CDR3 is TGTGCCAGCAGCCGGCAGAGGACTTACAATGAGCAGTTCTTC.

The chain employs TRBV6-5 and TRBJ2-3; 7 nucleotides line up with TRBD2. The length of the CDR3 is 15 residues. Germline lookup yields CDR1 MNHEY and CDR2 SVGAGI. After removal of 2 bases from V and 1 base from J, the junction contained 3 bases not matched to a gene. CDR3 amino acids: CASSYGGGGTDTQYF. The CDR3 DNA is TGTGCCAGCAGTTACGGCGGGGGAGGCACAGATACGCAGTATTTT.

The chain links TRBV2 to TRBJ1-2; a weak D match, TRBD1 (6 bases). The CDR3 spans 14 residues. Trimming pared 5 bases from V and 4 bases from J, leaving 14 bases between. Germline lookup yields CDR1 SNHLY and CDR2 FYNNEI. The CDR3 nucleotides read TGTGCCAGCAGTCCGGACAGCGTCGGCTATGGCTACACCTTC. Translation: CASSPDSVGYGYTF.

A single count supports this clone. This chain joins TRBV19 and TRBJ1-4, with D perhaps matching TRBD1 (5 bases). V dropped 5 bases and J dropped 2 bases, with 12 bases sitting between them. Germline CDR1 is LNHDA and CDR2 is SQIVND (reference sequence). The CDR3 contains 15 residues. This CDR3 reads CASSVHRSTNEKLFF. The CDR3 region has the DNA TGTGCCAGTAGTGTCCACAGGAGCACTAATGAAAAACTGTTTTTT.